This T cell receptor beta chain was sequenced for a study of OX40 agonist ivuxolimab in advanced cancers. Systemic immunosuppression or autoimmune disease history was grounds to exclude patients. Some clones are missing from TCRdb's copy, which holds only in-frame ones; the method was immunoSEQ multiplex PCR. The sample records nearly 60,000 clones, around four fifths being singletons. The CDR3 has 14 residues. Deletions cut 0 bases from V and 2 bases from J, with 5 bases between. Germline lookup yields CDR1 LNHDA and CDR2 SQIVND (reference sequence). The sequences come from CD4+ or CD8+ T cells sorted from blood, collected in a trial of the OX40 agonist ivuxolimab. This chain uses TRBV19 with TRBJ1-5, with D hard to call. This clonotype was obtained from an adult with an advanced solid tumor such as melanoma, head and neck, liver or kidney cancer. CDR3 nucleotide sequence: TGTGCCAGTAGTATAGATAAAGGCAATCAGCCCCAGCATTTT. Translating it yields CASSIDKGNQPQHF.